This TCR beta chain came from a study of vaccination and CD4 T cells after COVID-19. Study as a whole: Stimuli were overlapping spike peptide pools of SARS-CoV-2 and three common cold coronaviruses (HCoV-NL63, HCoV-OC43, HCoV-229E).

Of note for this clonotype: Antigen unknown.

Treatment described: roughly 11-day PBMC culture with coronavirus spike peptide pools or control peptides (ViraFEST assay). Wells that each held around 2.1 million PBMCs were cultured with 9.5 to 10 IU/ml IL-2 and approximately 9.5 ug/ml peptide pools. Once obtained from cultured CD4+ T cells, the DNA was sequenced using the Oncomine TCR Beta short-read assay. Using its own MiXCR run on the PCR reads, TCRdb lists one record per CDR3 protein. The sample consists of 15,000 to 20,000 distinct CDR3 sequences, approximately 57% of them appearing once. V was cut by 0 bases and J by 9 bases, with 7 bases left in between. The germline gives CDR1 LNHNV, CDR2 YYDKDF (reference sequence). The CDR3 sequence is 12 residues long.

The specimen sequenced was CD4+ T cells from blood, cultured in vitro. The source is a human donor who had recovered from COVID-19. This chain links TRBV15 with TRBJ2-3, with D unclear. The CDR3 DNA reads as TGTGCCACCAGCAGAGACTCTGGGACGCAGTATTTT. It is translated as CATSRDSGTQYF.